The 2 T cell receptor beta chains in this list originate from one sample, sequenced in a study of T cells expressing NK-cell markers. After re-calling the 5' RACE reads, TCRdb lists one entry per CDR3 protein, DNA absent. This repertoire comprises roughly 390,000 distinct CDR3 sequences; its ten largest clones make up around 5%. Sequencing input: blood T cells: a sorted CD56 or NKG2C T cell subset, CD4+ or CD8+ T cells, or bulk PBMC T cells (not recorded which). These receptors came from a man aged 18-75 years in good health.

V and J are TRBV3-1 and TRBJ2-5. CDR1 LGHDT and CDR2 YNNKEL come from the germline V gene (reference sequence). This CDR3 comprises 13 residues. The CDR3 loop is CASNLGAQETQYF.

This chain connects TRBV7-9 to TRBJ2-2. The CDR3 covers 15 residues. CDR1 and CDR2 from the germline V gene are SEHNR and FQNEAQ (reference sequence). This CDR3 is CASSLDGLTPGELFF.